The 21 T cell receptor beta chains presented below share a single source sample, sequenced in a study of cytomegalovirus exposure and HLA in healthy donors. Using immunoSEQ multiplex PCR, the repertoire was profiled, and TCRdb retains in-frame clones only, with some absent. The sample includes 110,000 to 150,000 clones, about 94% seen only once; the top ten take about 1.7%. The sequencing sample was made of PBMCs. These receptors originate from a man between 18 and 29 years old in good health and CMV-seropositive.

This chain connects TRBV4-2 to TRBJ1-3; the match to TRBD1 covers 10 bases. Trimming at V came to 0 bases and at J to 2 bases, leaving 4 bases not matched to a gene. The germline V gene encodes CDR1 LGHNA and CDR2 YNFKEQ. The CDR3 has 17 amino acids. The CDR3 bases are TGTGCCAGCAGCCAAGACCGGGACAGGGGACCTGGAAACACCATATATTTT. Amino acids: CASSQDRDRGPGNTIYF.

The chain is built from TRBV11-2 and TRBJ2-3, with TRBD2 identical over 9 bases. V shed 5 bases and J 4 bases; nucleotides not matched to a gene: 13. The CDR3 loop spans 17 amino acids. Per germline, CDR1 SGHAT and CDR2 FQNNGV. In DNA form, the CDR3 reads TGTGCCAGCAGCCCGCGGGGGAGCGGGAGGTACCCAGATACGCAGTATTTT. Amino acids: CASSPRGSGRYPDTQYF. Full variable domain (rest looked up from reference TRBV11-2 and TRBJ2-3): EAGVAQSPRYKIIEKRQSVAFWCNPISGHATLYWYQQILGQGPKLLIQFQNNGVVDDSQLPKDRFSAERLKGVDSTLKIQPAKLEDSAVYLCASSPRGSGRYPDTQYFGPGTRLTVL.

The V gene is TRBV7-9, the J gene TRBJ1-5; TRBD1 might be the D (5 bases). This CDR3 is 14 amino acids long. V was trimmed by 1 base and J by 3 bases, leaving 7 bases between them. In germline, CDR1 is SEHNR, CDR2 FQNEAQ (reference sequence). Here the CDR3 DNA reads TGTGCCAGCAGCTTAGGACAGAACAATCAGCCCCAGCATTTT. This gives the protein CASSLGQNNQPQHF.

V and J are TRBV5-1 and TRBJ2-4; 9 positions match TRBD1. CDR1 is SGHRS, CDR2 YFSETQ, per germline. V trimming: 4 bases; J trimming: 2 bases; junction bases outside the gene matches: 1. This CDR3 region has 14 residues. The CDR3 nucleotides are TGCGCCAGCAGCGGGACAGGGCCCAAAAACATTCAGTACTTC. This codes for CASSGTGPKNIQYF.

V usage is TRBV2 and J usage is TRBJ2-7; D call uncertain. The V gene's germline CDR1 is SNHLY and CDR2 FYNNEI. The CDR3 has 13 residues. The V gene lost 3 bases and the J gene lost 2 bases, with 8 bases spanning the gap. The CDR3 DNA reads as TGTGCCAGCAGTGAGGGCCACCCCTACGAGCAGTACTTC. This translates into CASSEGHPYEQYF.

On this clone itself: The junction and the germline gene differ at one end; a read error may be behind it. The gene calls are TRBV25-1 and TRBJ2-7, with D perhaps matching TRBD1 (6 bases). This CDR3 spans 13 amino acids. Per germline, CDR1 MGHDK and CDR2 SYGVNS. CDR3 in DNA: TGTGCCAGCAGTTCGACAGGTTCCTACAAGCAGTACTTC. It is translated as CASSSTGSYKQYF.

The gene calls are TRBV7-2 and TRBJ2-2, with 10 bases identical to TRBD1. The CDR3 contains 12 residues. CDR1 is SGHTA, CDR2 FQGNSA, per germline. CDR3 residues: CATDRGAGELFF. CDR3 sequence (DNA): TGTGCTACGGACAGGGGGGCCGGGGAGCTGTTTTTT.

This rearrangement joins TRBV25-1 to TRBJ2-2, with no clear D. Per germline, CDR1 MGHDK and CDR2 SYGVNS. The V gene lost 3 bases and the J gene lost 3 bases, with 8 bases spanning the gap. The CDR3 length is 14 residues. The CDR3: CASSELLDTGELFF. CDR3 DNA sequence: TGTGCCAGCAGTGAGCTATTAGACACCGGGGAGCTGTTTTTT.

The chain has TRBV28 and TRBJ2-7; no clear D. Germline CDR1 and CDR2: MDHEN and SYDVKM. The germline V and J ends were trimmed by 6 bases and 3 bases, with 9 bases remaining between them. The CDR3 totals 12 residues. The CDR3 here is CASRAQYYEQYF. The CDR3 DNA sequence: TGTGCCAGCAGGGCCCAGTACTACGAGCAGTACTTC.

The rearrangement links TRBV28 to TRBJ2-7; 11 nucleotides match TRBD1. The trim removed 7 bases at V and 5 bases at J, leaving 4 bases unmatched. This CDR3 spans 13 amino acids. Germline loops: CDR1 MDHEN, CDR2 SYDVKM. The CDR3 sequence is CASTGTGGHEQYF. CDR3 sequence (DNA): TGTGCCAGCACCGGGACAGGGGGACACGAGCAGTACTTC.

The chain uses TRBV27 and TRBJ2-3; D remains ambiguous. The V end was cut by 6 bases, the J end by 2 bases, with 9 bases between. Germline V lookup: CDR1 MNHEY, CDR2 SMNVEV (reference sequence). This CDR3 comprises 13 residues. The CDR3 region has the DNA TGTGCCAGCAGCTCCAGGTACACAGATACGCAGTATTTT. It codes for CASSSRYTDTQYF.

This chain joins TRBV6-5 and TRBJ2-7; D might be TRBD1 (6 bases). Germline V CDR1 and CDR2: MNHEY, SVGAGI. This CDR3 comprises 14 residues. V was clipped by 0 bases and J by 6 bases, with 12 bases between them. The CDR3 loop reads CASSYSKGVGEQYF. CDR3 nucleotides: TGTGCCAGCAGTTACTCGAAGGGGGTAGGCGAGCAGTACTTC.

V and J are TRBV27 and TRBJ1-2; TRBD1 is a possible D gene (5 bases). Germline-derived CDR1 and CDR2 are MNHEY and SMNVEV (reference sequence). The CDR3 runs to 13 residues. Trimming removed 5 bases at V and 5 bases at J, with 12 bases between. The CDR3 region has the DNA TGTGCCAGCAGTAGGGCGGGACGGTATGGCTACACCTTC. It is translated as CASSRAGRYGYTF.

This clone showed up just once. The rearrangement joins TRBV10-2 to TRBJ2-7; 13 bases agree with TRBD2. Trimming cost V 5 bases and J 4 bases; bases outside gene matches: 2. Germline CDR1 and CDR2: WSHSY and SAAADI. This CDR3 is 14 amino acids long. As DNA, the CDR3 is TGCGCCAGCAGTTGGACTAGCGGGAGTTACGAGCAGTACTTC. It specifies CASSWTSGSYEQYF.

V gene TRBV7-7 combines with J gene TRBJ2-7; maybe TRBD1 (6 bases). The CDR3 consists of 15 residues. Trimming stripped 5 bases from V and 4 bases from J, with 18 bases between. CDR1 is SSHAT and CDR2 is FNYEAQ in the germline V gene (reference sequence). CDR3 sequence reads: CASSPSTGKGYEQYF. In DNA, the CDR3 is TGTGCCAGCAGCCCATCAACAGGGAAGGGGTACGAGCAGTACTTC. Drawing the rest from reference TRBV7-7 and TRBJ2-7, the complete variable domain is GAGVSQSPRYKVTKRGQDVTLRCDPISSHATLYWYQQALGQGPEFLTYFNYEAQPDKSGLPSDRFSAERPEGSISTLTIQRTEQRDSAMYRCASSPSTGKGYEQYFGPGTRLTVT.

This chain connects TRBV18 to TRBJ1-5, with 12 bases matching TRBD1. The V gene end was trimmed by 1 base and the J gene end by 5 bases; junction bases not matched to a gene: 6. Germline CDR1 KGHSH, CDR2 LQKENI. CDR3 length: 17 residues. Written as DNA, the CDR3 is TGTGCCAGCTCACCACGGATGGGACAGGGGGCTGATCAGCCCCAGCATTTT. Protein: CASSPRMGQGADQPQHF.

This clone has a single count. The chain recombines TRBV27 with TRBJ2-1, with D maybe TRBD2 (5 bases). V lost 5 bases and J lost 5, with 19 bases in between. Germline V gene data show CDR1 as MNHEY and CDR2 as SMNVEV (reference sequence). The length of the CDR3 is 16 residues. The CDR3 DNA reads TGTGCCAGCAGTCCAACCGCGGGCCTCGGCGACAATGAGCAGTTCTTC. Translated: CASSPTAGLGDNEQFF.

The genes are TRBV2 and TRBJ2-5; 9 positions agree with TRBD1. J gave up 4 bases and V 3 bases, and 9 bases lay outside the gene matches. This CDR3 spans 16 amino acids. Germline V gives CDR1 SNHLY, CDR2 FYNNEI. Here the CDR3 reads CASSEALAQGAETQYF. DNA for the CDR3: TGTGCCAGCAGTGAGGCGTTGGCACAGGGGGCAGAGACCCAGTACTTC.

V is TRBV7-7 and J is TRBJ2-5, with 7 bases fitting TRBD2. This CDR3 is 14 amino acids long. The germline gives CDR1 SSHAT, CDR2 FNYEAQ (reference sequence). J lost 5 bases, V lost 5 bases, and 8 bases had no gene match. CDR3 region: CASSPGLDRETQYF. CDR3 DNA sequence: TGTGCCAGCAGCCCCGGACTAGATCGGGAGACCCAGTACTTC.

The V gene is TRBV7-9, the J gene TRBJ2-1; 9 bases match TRBD2. This CDR3 spans 15 amino acids. Trimming cost V 2 bases and J 6 bases; bases outside gene matches: 5. Germline V gives CDR1 SEHNR, CDR2 FQNEAQ (reference sequence). CDR3 loop: CASSLLAGAPNEQFF. The CDR3 nucleotides are TGTGCCAGCAGCTTATTAGCGGGAGCCCCCAATGAGCAGTTCTTC.

This clone appeared a single time. The gene calls are TRBV5-1 and TRBJ2-5; 8 bases are shared with TRBD2. The CDR3 sequence is 11 residues long. V lost 7 bases, J lost 9 bases, and 5 bases stayed unmatched. Germline CDR1 is SGHRS and CDR2 is YFSETQ. CDR3 loop: CASRGGRPQYF. The CDR3 coding sequence is TGCGCCAGCCGGGGCGGGAGGCCCCAGTACTTC.